What follows describes a single T cell receptor (beta chain). The antigen is undetermined. This table comes from immunoSEQ multiplex PCR, and its TCRdb copy is limited to in-frame clones, with some not included. Of around 120,000 clones in the sample, about four fifths were seen once. Lung cancer patients with chemo-refractory metastatic non-small-cell disease were given focal radiation plus CTLA-4 blockade with ipilimumab. This sample was taken from a study of radiotherapy plus CTLA-4 blockade in lung cancer. Study-level information: Among patients, around 18% showed objective responses, and approximately 31% had disease control. Study results and caveats: Increased serum interferon-beta after radiation also reportedly predicted response strongly. Radiotherapy plus ipilimumab was followed by expansion in blood of tumor-derived TCR clones.

Germline V gene lookup returns CDR1 SGHKS and CDR2 YYEKEE (reference sequence). V shed 4 bases and J shed 4 bases, with 17 bases lying between them. CDR3 size: 15 residues. This chain links TRBV5-5 with TRBJ1-1, with D tentatively TRBD1 (5 bases). The sample consisted of peripheral blood, taken from a patient treated with radiotherapy plus ipilimumab. This TCR was sampled from a human donor with non-small cell lung cancer who had a partial response to radiotherapy plus ipilimumab. The CDR3 protein is CASSHGGRRGTEAFF. The DNA for the CDR3 is TGTGCCAGCAGCCACGGTGGGAGGAGGGGCACTGAAGCTTTCTTT.